The 20 T cell receptor beta chains listed next were all sequenced from one sample in a study of T cells in Graves' hyperthyroidism and ophthalmopathy. Amplification targeted TCR beta CDR3 regions from RNA transcripts. When the TCR CDR3 underwent first-round RT-PCR, the HTBI primer set was used. TCRdb redid the calling of the multiplex PCR reads with MiXCR, one entry per CDR3 protein. The sample carries over 200,000 distinct CDR3 sequences, about 14% recorded once. The material sequenced was blood. The receptors were sampled from a woman in her 40s with Graves' hyperthyroidism that later progressed to Graves' ophthalmopathy.

At least ten counts were recorded for this clonotype. V and J are TRBV19 and TRBJ2-5, with 9 bases aligning to TRBD2. Germline V gene data show CDR1 as LNHDA and CDR2 as SQIVND (reference sequence). Trimming removed 7 bases from V and 3 bases from J; junction bases left unmatched: 9. CDR3 length equals 15 residues. The CDR3 loop reads CASTPRASGKETQYF. For the CDR3, the DNA is TGTGCCAGTACCCCTCGGGCTAGCGGGAAAGAGACCCAGTACTTC.

This clonotype appeared once. The chain combines TRBV12-3 or TRBV12-4 with TRBJ2-7; D is unclear. Trimming left V 1 base short and J 4 bases short, with 14 bases between. The length of the CDR3 is 15 residues. CDR3 DNA sequence: TGTGCCAGCAGTTTAGATTCGCCAGGCTATTACGAGCAGTACTTC. It specifies CASSLDSPGYYEQYF.

This clonotype occurred many times. The chain combines TRBV6-1 with TRBJ2-2; 9 bases map to TRBD1. The CDR3 is 14 amino acids. Germline-derived CDR1 and CDR2 are MNHNS and SASEGT. Trimming took 10 bases from V and 1 from J; bases not matched to a gene: 4. This chain's CDR3 is CAIPGQGNTGELFF. In DNA, the CDR3 is TGTGCCATCCCGGGACAGGGGAACACCGGGGAGCTGTTTTTT.

This clonotype showed up many times. The J gene is TRBJ2-3, the V gene TRBV27; 8 bases align to TRBD2. The CDR3 contains 14 residues. V was clipped by 10 bases and J by 6 bases; unmatched bases: 12. Germline V gives CDR1 MNHEY, CDR2 SMNVEV (reference sequence). CDR3 sequence: CATLGTSSFDTQYF. The CDR3 DNA follows: TGTGCCACCCTTGGGACTAGTTCATTCGATACGCAGTATTTT.

There are many counts of this clonotype. This chain uses TRBV5-1 with TRBJ1-6, with D tentatively TRBD1 (5 bases). The ends were cut back, 3 bases at V and 9 bases at J, with 19 bases in the middle. CDR1 and CDR2 from the germline V gene are SGHRS and YFSETQ. This CDR3 spans 16 amino acids. The CDR3 spells CASSSALGVEGSPLHF. CDR3 nucleotides: TGCGCCAGCAGCTCGGCTCTGGGGGTAGAAGGTTCACCCCTCCACTTT.

This clonotype was counted ten times or more. V and J are TRBV5-6 and TRBJ1-1; weak D call: TRBD1 (5 bases). V lost 1 base and J 7 bases, leaving 14 bases between the germline ends. The germline gives CDR1 SGHDT, CDR2 YYEEEE. The CDR3 contains 14 residues. The CDR3 sequence is CASSLWGESDEAFF. The CDR3 DNA reads TGTGCCAGCAGCTTGTGGGGGGAAAGTGATGAAGCTTTCTTT.

The V call is TRBV6-5, the J call TRBJ1-6; D not certain. The CDR3 totals 15 residues. Looked up from germline, CDR1 is MNHEY and CDR2 is SVGAGI. Trimming shortened V by 3 bases and J by 7 bases, and 13 bases separated the two germline ends. CDR3 in amino acids: CASSYRQAINSPLHF. DNA for the CDR3: TGTGCCAGCAGTTATCGACAAGCTATCAATTCACCCCTCCACTTT.

The chain has TRBV28 and TRBJ2-7; 10 nucleotides agree with TRBD2. This CDR3 region has 15 residues. The germline V gene has CDR1 MDHEN and CDR2 SYDVKM. V shed 6 bases and J 4 bases; nucleotides not matched to a gene: 9. The CDR3 bases are TGTGCCAGCAGCCAAGCCGCTAGCGGGAGATACGAGCAGTACTTC. Its protein product is CASSQAASGRYEQYF. The whole variable domain, remainder taken from reference TRBV28 and TRBJ2-7, is DVKVTQSSRYLVKRTGEKVFLECVQDMDHENMFWYRQDPGLGLRLIYFSYDVKMKEKGDIPEGYSVSREKKERFSLILESASTNQTSMYLCASSQAASGRYEQYFGPGTRLTVT.

Regarding this clonotype: A much larger clone lies a single base off, so this may be a read error. This chain uses TRBV20-1 with TRBJ2-7; 9 nucleotides match TRBD1. This CDR3 contains 14 residues. Germline-derived CDR1 and CDR2 are DFQATT and SNEGSKA (reference sequence). V was pared by 3 bases and J by 7 bases, with 10 bases of the junction left unmatched. The CDR3 loop is CSARDGTGSQEQYF. The CDR3 DNA reads as TGCAGTGCTAGGGATGGGACAGGGTCCCAGGAGCAGTACTTC.

This clonotype was seen a few times. The chain links TRBV5-1 to TRBJ1-1; D uncertain. CDR3 size: 15 residues. Trimming pared 4 bases from V and 3 bases from J, leaving 16 bases between. Germline assignment: CDR1 SGHRS and CDR2 YFSETQ. The CDR3 DNA reads as TGCGCCAGCAGCCCGGACTCTGGGGTATACACTGAAGCTTTCTTT. Translated: CASSPDSGVYTEAFF.

This clonotype was observed at least ten times. The gene calls are TRBV20-1 and TRBJ1-1, with D tentatively TRBD1 (5 bases). This CDR3 comprises 16 residues. Germline V lookup: CDR1 DFQATT, CDR2 SNEGSKA (reference sequence). Between the trimmed V and J ends, which lost 6 bases and 4 bases, there was a span of 24 bases. The CDR3 loop reads CSAPLEGRFRFTEAFF. The CDR3 bases are TGCAGTGCCCCATTAGAGGGGCGCTTTCGGTTCACTGAAGCTTTCTTT.

This chain uses TRBV4-1 with TRBJ2-7, with D perhaps TRBD2 (6 bases). This CDR3 is built from 14 residues. The ends were cut back, 4 bases at V and 2 bases at J, with 12 bases in the middle. CDR1 is MGHRA and CDR2 is YSYEKL in the germline V gene. In nucleotides, the CDR3 is TGCGCCAGCAGCCTGGGACTCCATACCTACGAGCAGTACTTC. Encoded protein: CASSLGLHTYEQYF.

Ten or more counts support this clonotype. The chain recombines TRBV2 with TRBJ2-7; 11 bases match TRBD2. The V segment lost 6 bases and the J segment 3 bases; nucleotides outside the gene matches: 7. The CDR3 sequence is 15 residues long. The V gene's germline CDR1 is SNHLY and CDR2 FYNNEI. CDR3 protein: CASSTGLAGLYEQYF. The CDR3 DNA reads TGTGCCAGCAGCACCGGACTAGCGGGCCTCTACGAGCAGTACTTC.

This clonotype was detected only once. A clone one base away is much larger, so this may be a read error. This chain joins TRBV4-1 and TRBJ1-5; D uncertain. CDR1 is MGHRA and CDR2 is YSYEKL in the germline V gene. This CDR3 has 15 amino acids. CDR3 nucleotides: TGCGCCAGCAGCCAAGATCAAATTAGCAATCGGCCCCAGCATTTT. It encodes CASSQDQISNRPQHF.

This clonotype has at least ten counts. The chain combines TRBV11-3 with TRBJ2-3, with D perhaps matching TRBD2 (6 bases). V was cut by 1 base and J by 0 bases, with 11 bases left in between. Germline V CDR1 and CDR2: SGHNT, YENEEA. The CDR3 contains 16 residues. As DNA, the CDR3 is TGTGCCAGCAGCTTAGGCGGTAGCGGTAGCACAGATACGCAGTATTTT. Translating it yields CASSLGGSGSTDTQYF.

This clonotype came up many times. The chain has TRBV6-5 and TRBJ1-3; D unclear. Trimming removed 4 bases from V and 0 bases from J, with 10 bases in between. In germline, CDR1 is MNHEY, CDR2 SVGAGI. CDR3 length: 15 amino acids. The CDR3 here is CASSSGIISGNTIYF. The CDR3 coding sequence is TGTGCCAGCAGTTCCGGGATCATCTCTGGAAACACCATATATTTT.

In the case of this clonotype: Just one base apart from a much larger clone, this may be a read error. The chain is built from TRBV20-1 and TRBJ2-5, with D maybe TRBD2 (5 bases). The V and J ends lost 5 bases and 2 bases respectively, with 18 bases between them. Per germline, CDR1 DFQATT and CDR2 SNEGSKA (reference sequence). The CDR3 is made up of 15 amino acids. The CDR3 region is CSAVYGIYGQETQYF. The DNA of the CDR3 is TGCAGTGCTGTCTACGGGATTTATGGACAAGAGACCCAGTACTTC.

This clonotype was observed at least ten times. The V gene is TRBV27, the J gene TRBJ2-3; no clear D gene. The CDR3 has 13 amino acids. V lost 1 base, J lost 3 bases, and 5 bases lay in between. The germline CDR1 and CDR2 sequences are MNHEY and SMNVEV (reference sequence). CDR3 region: CASSLYGTDTQYF. CDR3 DNA sequence: TGTGCCAGCAGTTTATACGGGACAGATACGCAGTATTTT.

A note on this clonotype: A much larger clonotype is one base distant, so this may be a read error. This chain uses TRBV7-6 with TRBJ2-3; the match to TRBD1 covers 10 bases. Per the germline V gene, CDR1 is SGHVS and CDR2 is FNYEAQ. CDR3 length equals 19 residues. Losses at the gene ends were 1 base for V and 0 bases for J; bases not matched to a gene: 10. The CDR3 DNA follows: TGTGCCAGCAGCTTAGTTCCGGGACAGGGGTATTTTAGCACAGATACGCAGTATTTT. It is translated as CASSLVPGQGYFSTDTQYF.

In its sample, this clonotype was seen many times. A read error may account for a junction end that differs from germline. V is TRBV20-1 and J is TRBJ1-5; D unclear. The CDR3 contains 14 residues. Germline CDR1 and CDR2: DFQATT and SNEGSKA (reference sequence). The CDR3 here is CSARRAASNQPQHF. The CDR3 DNA is TGCAGTGCCCGGAGGGCAGCTAGCAATCAACCCCAGCATTTT.